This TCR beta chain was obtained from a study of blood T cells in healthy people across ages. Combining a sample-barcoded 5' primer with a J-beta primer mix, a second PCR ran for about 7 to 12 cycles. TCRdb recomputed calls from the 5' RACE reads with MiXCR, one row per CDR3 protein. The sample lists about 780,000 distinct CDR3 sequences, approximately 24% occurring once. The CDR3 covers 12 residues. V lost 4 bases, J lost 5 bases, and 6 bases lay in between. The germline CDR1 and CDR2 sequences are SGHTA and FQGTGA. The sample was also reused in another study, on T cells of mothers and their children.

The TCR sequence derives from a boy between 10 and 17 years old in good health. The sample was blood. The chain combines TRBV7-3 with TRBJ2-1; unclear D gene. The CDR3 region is CASSSTDNEQFF. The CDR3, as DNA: TGTGCCAGCAGCTCAACGGACAATGAGCAGTTCTTC.